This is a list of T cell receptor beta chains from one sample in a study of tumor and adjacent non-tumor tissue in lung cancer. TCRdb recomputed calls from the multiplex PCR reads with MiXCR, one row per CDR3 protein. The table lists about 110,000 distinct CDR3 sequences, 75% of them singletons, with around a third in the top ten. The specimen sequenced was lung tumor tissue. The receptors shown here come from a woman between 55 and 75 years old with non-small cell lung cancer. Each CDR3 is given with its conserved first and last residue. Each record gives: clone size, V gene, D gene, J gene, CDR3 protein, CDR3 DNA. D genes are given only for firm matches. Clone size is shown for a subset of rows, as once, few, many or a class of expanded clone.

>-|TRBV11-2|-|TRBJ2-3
CASRLEGAGRQYF
TGTGCCAGCAGGTTAGAGGGCGCGGGGAGGCAATATTTT
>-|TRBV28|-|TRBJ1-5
CASRIGGNSQPQHF
TGTGCCAGCAGAATTGGGGGGAATAGTCAGCCCCAGCATTTT
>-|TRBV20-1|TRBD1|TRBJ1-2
CSEGSGQGPGNNYGYTF
TGCAGTGAAGGGAGCGGACAGGGGCCAGGAAATAACTATGGCTACACCTTC
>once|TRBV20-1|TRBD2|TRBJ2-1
CSARGGGGMNEQFF
TGCAGTGCTAGAGGCGGCGGGGGGATGAATGAGCAGTTTTTC
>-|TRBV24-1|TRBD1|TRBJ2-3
CASSDPGQGRADTQYF
TGTGCCTCCAGTGACCCGGGACAGGGGCGGGCAGATACGCAGTATTTT
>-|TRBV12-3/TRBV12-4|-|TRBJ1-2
CASSRGGGYTF
TGTGCCAGCAGCCGAGGGGGGGGCTACACCTTC
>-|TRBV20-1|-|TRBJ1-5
CIARDFGNQPQHF
TGCATTGCTAGAGATTTCGGCAATCAGCCTCAGCATTTT
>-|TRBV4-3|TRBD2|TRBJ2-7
CASNQETSGTYEQYF
TGCGCCAGCAACCAAGAGACTAGCGGGACCTACGAGCAGTACTTC
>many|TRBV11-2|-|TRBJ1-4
CASSLERWGAKGELFF
TGTGCCAGCAGCTTAGAACGTTGGGGGGCCAAAGGGGAACTGTTTTTT
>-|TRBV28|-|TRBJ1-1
CTSSLLPSTYTEAFF
TGTACCAGCAGTTTATTGCCTTCTACCTACACAGAAGCTTTCTTT
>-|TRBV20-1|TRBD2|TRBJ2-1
CSARVASGLDEQIF
TGCAGTGCTCGTGTGGCTAGCGGGCTCGATGAGCAGATCTTC
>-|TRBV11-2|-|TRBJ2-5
CSSSLNRDQETKYF
TGTAGCAGTAGCTTGAACAGGGACCAAGAGACCAAGTACTTC
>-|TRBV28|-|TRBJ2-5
CASCRRSSEETQYF
TGTGCCAGTTGCCGAAGGTCTAGCGAGGAGACCCAGTACTTC
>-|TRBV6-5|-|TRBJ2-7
CASSLIQNPYEQYF
TGTGCCAGCAGTTTGATCCAAAACCCCTACGAGCAGTATTTC
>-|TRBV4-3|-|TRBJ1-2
CASSRATGPYDYTF
TGCGCCAGCAGCCGAGCGACAGGACCCTATGACTACACCTTC
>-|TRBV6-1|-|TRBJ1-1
CASAGDGSNTEAFF
TGTGCCTCCGCGGGGGACGGCTCGAACACTGAAGCTTTCTTT
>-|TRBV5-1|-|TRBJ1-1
CASSLAGNSETSF
TGCGCCAGCAGCTTGGCCGGGAACTCTGAAACTTCCTTT
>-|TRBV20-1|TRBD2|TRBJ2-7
CNVRERGRGNEQYF
TGCAATGTTAGAGAGCGCGGGAGAGGAAACGAGCAGTACTTC
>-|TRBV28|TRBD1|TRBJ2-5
CANSLSSGTAQETQYF
TGTGCTAACAGTTTATCTTCCGGGACAGCCCAAGAGACCCAGTACTTC
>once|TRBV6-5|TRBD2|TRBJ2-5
CVSSYLERGGETQYF
TGTGTCAGCAGTTACTTAGAGCGGGGGGGAGAGACCCAGTACTTC
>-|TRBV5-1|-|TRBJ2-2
CANSIFAQGIGTGELFF
TGCGCCAACAGCATTTTCGCGCAGGGCATAGGAACCGGGGAGCTGTTTTTT
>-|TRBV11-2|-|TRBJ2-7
CASSLGTNRHYF
TGTGCCAGCAGCCTGGGGACGAATAGGCACTATTTC
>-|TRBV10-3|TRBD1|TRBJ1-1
CAISESTGVPLNTEAIF
TGTGCCATCAGTGAGTCCACAGGGGTACCATTGAACACTGAAGCTATCTTT
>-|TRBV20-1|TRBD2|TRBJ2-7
CRASGQTGDQYF
TGCCGTGCTAGCGGACAAACGGGGGATCAGTATTTC